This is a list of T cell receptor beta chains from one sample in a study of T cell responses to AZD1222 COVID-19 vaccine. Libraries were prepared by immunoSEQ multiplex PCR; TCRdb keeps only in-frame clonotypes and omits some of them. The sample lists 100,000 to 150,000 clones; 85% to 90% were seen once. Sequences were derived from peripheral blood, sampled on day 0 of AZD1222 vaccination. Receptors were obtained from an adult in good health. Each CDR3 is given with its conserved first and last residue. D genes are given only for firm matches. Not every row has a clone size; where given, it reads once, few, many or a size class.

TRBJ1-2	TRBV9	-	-	CASSVGTNYGYTF	TGTGCCAGCAGCGTAGGAACTAACTATGGCTACACCTTC
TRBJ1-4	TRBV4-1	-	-	CASSQERKLFF	TGCGCCAGCAGCCAAGAGCGGAAACTGTTTTTT
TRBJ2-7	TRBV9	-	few	CASSATGFTEQYF	TGTGCCAGCAGCGCCACAGGGTTTACCGAGCAGTACTTC
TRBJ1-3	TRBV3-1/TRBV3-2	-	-	CASSQGTGTGNTIYF	TGTGCCAGCAGCCAAGGAACGGGGACTGGAAACACCATATATTTT
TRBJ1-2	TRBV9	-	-	CASSVGGMPHGYTF	TGTGCCAGCAGCGTAGGGGGGATGCCCCATGGCTACACCTTC
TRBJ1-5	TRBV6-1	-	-	CASSESRWNQPQHF	TGTGCCAGCAGTGAATCGAGATGGAATCAGCCCCAGCATTTT
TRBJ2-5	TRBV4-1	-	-	CASSQDPREETQYF	TGCGCCAGCAGCCAAGATCCTAGAGAAGAGACCCAGTACTTC
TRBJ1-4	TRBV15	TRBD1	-	CATSSTPGTAALGLFF	TGTGCCACCAGCTCTACCCCCGGGACAGCAGCCCTTGGACTGTTTTTT
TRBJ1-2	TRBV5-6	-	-	CASSLASAYYGYTF	TGTGCCAGCAGCTTGGCCTCAGCTTACTATGGCTACACCTTC
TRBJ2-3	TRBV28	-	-	CATRDALQYF	TGTGCCACCCGGGACGCGCTTCAGTATTTT
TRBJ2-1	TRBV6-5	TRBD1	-	CASRFTGTAYNEQFF	TGTGCCAGCAGATTCACCGGGACAGCCTACAATGAGCAGTTCTTC
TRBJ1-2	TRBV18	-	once	CASSPRQDGYTF	TGTGCCAGCTCACCCCGGCAGGACGGCTACACCTTC
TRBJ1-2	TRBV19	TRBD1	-	CASSIATGGGYTF	TGTGCCAGTAGTATAGCGACAGGGGGTGGCTACACCTTC
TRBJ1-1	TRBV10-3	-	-	CAISENPPEAFF	TGTGCCATCAGTGAGAACCCCCCTGAAGCTTTCTTT
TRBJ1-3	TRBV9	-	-	CASSDQGGRRNTIYF	TGTGCCAGCAGCGACCAGGGAGGGCGTCGAAACACCATATATTTT
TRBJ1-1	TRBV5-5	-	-	CASRLGVGTEAFF	TGTGCCAGCAGGTTGGGGGTCGGGACTGAAGCTTTCTTT
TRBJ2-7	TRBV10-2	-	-	CASSTSSYEQYF	TGCGCCAGCAGTACAAGTTCCTACGAGCAGTACTTC
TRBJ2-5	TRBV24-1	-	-	CATSVGGDQTQYF	TGTGCCACCAGTGTGGGGGGCGATCAGACCCAGTACTTC
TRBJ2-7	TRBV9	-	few	CASSVGGYEQYF	TGTGCCAGCAGCGTAGGTGGTTACGAGCAGTACTTC
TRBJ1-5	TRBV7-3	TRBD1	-	CASSCYLGQGRKQPQHF	TGTGCCAGCAGTTGCTACCTGGGACAGGGAAGGAAACAGCCCCAGCATTTT
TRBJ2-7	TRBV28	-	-	CASLVGQGLREQYF	TGTGCTAGCCTCGTCGGGCAGGGTCTCCGCGAGCAGTACTTC
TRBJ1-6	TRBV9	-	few	CASSPGWGSPLHF	TGTGCCAGCAGCCCCGGCTGGGGTTCACCCCTCCACTTT
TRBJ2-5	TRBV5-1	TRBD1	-	CASSRGQGVETQYF	TGCGCCAGCAGTAGGGGACAGGGTGTAGAGACCCAGTACTTC
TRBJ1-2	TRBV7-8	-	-	CASSLEVMAGYTF	TGTGCCAGCAGCTTAGAGGTGATGGCTGGCTACACCTTC
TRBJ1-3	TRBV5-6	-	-	CASSSVDGINYPGNTIYF	TGTGCCAGCAGCTCCGTGGACGGGATTAATTACCCTGGAAACACCATATATTTT
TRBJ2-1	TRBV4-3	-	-	CASSQERYPGEQFF	TGCGCCAGCAGCCAAGAAAGGTACCCGGGTGAGCAGTTCTTC
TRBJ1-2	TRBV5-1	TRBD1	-	CASRMTGGDGYTF	TGCGCCAGCAGGATGACAGGGGGCGATGGCTACACCTTC
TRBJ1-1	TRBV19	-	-	CASSILGGTEAFF	TGTGCCAGTAGTATATTGGGAGGCACTGAAGCTTTCTTT
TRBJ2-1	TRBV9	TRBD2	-	CASSDVGLAEFF	TGTGCCAGCAGCGACGTTGGACTAGCCGAGTTCTTC
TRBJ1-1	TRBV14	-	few	CASSPTRGVGEAFF	TGTGCCAGCAGCCCCACCCGGGGGGTAGGTGAAGCTTTCTTT
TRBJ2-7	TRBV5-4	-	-	CASSLNGGEQYF	TGTGCCAGCAGCTTGAACGGGGGCGAGCAGTACTTC
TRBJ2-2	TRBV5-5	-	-	CASSLVGVRDHSTGELFF	TGTGCCAGCAGCTTGGTGGGAGTCAGGGATCATTCCACCGGGGAGCTGTTTTTT
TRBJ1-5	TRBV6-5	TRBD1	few	CASSQYRGQNQPQHF	TGTGCCAGCAGTCAATACAGGGGGCAGAATCAGCCCCAGCATTTT
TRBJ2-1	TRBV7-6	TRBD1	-	CASSFGTGKFF	TGTGCCAGCAGCTTCGGGACAGGGAAGTTCTTC
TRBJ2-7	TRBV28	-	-	CASSLFGSRNSPYEQYF	TGTGCCAGCAGTTTATTCGGTAGTCGGAACAGCCCCTACGAGCAGTACTTC
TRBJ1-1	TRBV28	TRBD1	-	CASNLVDSGQMNTEAFF	TGTGCCAGCAATCTTGTGGACTCGGGACAGATGAACACTGAAGCTTTCTTT
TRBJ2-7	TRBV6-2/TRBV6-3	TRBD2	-	CASSDSGRDEQYF	TGTGCCAGCAGTGACTCAGGGAGGGACGAGCAGTACTTC
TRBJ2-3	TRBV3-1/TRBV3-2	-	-	CASSLCTDTQYF	TGTGCCAGCAGCCTTTGCACAGATACGCAGTATTTT
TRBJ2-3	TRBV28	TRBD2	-	CASSSVAGATDTQYF	TGTGCCAGCAGTTCCGTAGCGGGGGCTACAGATACGCAGTATTTT
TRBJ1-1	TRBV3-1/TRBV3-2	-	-	CASSRSRGVGNTEAFF	TGTGCCAGCAGCCGCTCAAGAGGGGTCGGGAACACTGAAGCTTTCTTT
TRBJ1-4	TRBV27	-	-	CASTNIGGKLFF	TGTGCCAGCACCAATATCGGTGGAAAACTGTTTTTT
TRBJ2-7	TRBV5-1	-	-	CASSLDPGRGEQYF	TGCGCCAGCAGCTTGGATCCGGGCCGGGGCGAGCAGTACTTC
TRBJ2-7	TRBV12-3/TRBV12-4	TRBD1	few	CASSLGQVKQYF	TGTGCCAGCAGCCTGGGACAGGTAAAACAGTACTTC
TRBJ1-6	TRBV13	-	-	CASSHGTFNSPLHF	TGTGCCAGCAGCCACGGGACTTTCAATTCACCCCTCCACTTT
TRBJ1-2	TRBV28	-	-	CASSYFGTGNYGYTF	TGTGCCAGCAGTTACTTCGGGACGGGGAACTATGGCTACACCTTC
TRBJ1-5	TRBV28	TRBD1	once	CASSSIQGGNQPQHF	TGTGCCAGCAGTAGTATACAGGGGGGGAATCAGCCCCAGCATTTT
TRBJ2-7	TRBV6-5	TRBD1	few	CASSPDRVRGYEQYF	TGTGCCAGCAGCCCCGACAGGGTTAGGGGCTACGAGCAGTACTTC
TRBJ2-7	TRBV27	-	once	CASSFSGGTYEQYF	TGTGCCAGCAGTTTTTCGGGGGGCACCTACGAGCAGTACTTC
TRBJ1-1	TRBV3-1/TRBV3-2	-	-	CASLTGHVMNTEAFF	TGTGCCAGCCTCACAGGACATGTGATGAACACTGAAGCTTTCTTT
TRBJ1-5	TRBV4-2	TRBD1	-	CASSQVGDRRNQPQHF	TGTGCCAGCAGCCAAGTAGGGGACAGACGCAATCAGCCCCAGCATTTT
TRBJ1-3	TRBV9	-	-	CASSTGSGNTIYF	TGTGCCAGCAGTACAGGGAGTGGAAACACCATATATTTT